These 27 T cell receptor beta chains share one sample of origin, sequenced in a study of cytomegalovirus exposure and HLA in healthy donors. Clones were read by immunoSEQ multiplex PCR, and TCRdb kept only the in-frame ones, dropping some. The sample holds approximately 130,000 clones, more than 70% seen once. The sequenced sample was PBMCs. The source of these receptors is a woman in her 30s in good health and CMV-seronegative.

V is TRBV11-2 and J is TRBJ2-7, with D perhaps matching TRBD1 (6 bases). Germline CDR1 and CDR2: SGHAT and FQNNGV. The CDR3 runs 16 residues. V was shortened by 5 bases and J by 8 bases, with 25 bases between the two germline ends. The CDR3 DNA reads TGTGCCAGCAGCCCCAGTGGGGGCCGGGGCCCGGAGAAGCAGTACTTC. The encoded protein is CASSPSGGRGPEKQYF. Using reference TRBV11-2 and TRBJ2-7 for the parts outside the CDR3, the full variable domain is EAGVAQSPRYKIIEKRQSVAFWCNPISGHATLYWYQQILGQGPKLLIQFQNNGVVDDSQLPKDRFSAERLKGVDSTLKIQPAKLEDSAVYLCASSPSGGRGPEKQYFGPGTRLTVT.

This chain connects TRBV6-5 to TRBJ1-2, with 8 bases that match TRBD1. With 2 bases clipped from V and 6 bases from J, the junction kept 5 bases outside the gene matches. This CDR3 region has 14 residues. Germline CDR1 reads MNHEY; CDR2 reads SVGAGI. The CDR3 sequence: CASSYTGQGNGYTF. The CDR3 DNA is TGTGCCAGCAGTTACACAGGACAGGGTAATGGCTACACCTTC.

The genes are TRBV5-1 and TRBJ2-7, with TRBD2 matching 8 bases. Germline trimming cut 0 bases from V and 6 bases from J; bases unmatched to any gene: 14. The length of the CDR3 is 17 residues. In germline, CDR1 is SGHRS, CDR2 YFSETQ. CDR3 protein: CASSLDGSGASLGEQYF. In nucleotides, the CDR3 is TGCGCCAGCAGCTTGGACGGTAGCGGGGCATCCTTGGGCGAGCAGTACTTC.

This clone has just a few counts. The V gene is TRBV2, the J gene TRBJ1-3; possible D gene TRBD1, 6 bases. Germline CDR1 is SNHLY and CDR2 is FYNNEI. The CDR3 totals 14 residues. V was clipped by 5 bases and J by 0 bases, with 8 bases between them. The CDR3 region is CASSLGGSGNTIYF. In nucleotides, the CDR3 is TGTGCCAGCAGTCTAGGGGGCTCTGGAAACACCATATATTTT.

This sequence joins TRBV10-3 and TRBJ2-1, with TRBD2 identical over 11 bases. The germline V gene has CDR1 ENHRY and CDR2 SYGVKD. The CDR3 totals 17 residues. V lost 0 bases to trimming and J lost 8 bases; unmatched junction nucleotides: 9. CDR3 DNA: TGTGCCATCAGTGAGTCGATAGCGGGGGGGCGGCTCGATGAGCAGTTCTTC. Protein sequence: CAISESIAGGRLDEQFF.

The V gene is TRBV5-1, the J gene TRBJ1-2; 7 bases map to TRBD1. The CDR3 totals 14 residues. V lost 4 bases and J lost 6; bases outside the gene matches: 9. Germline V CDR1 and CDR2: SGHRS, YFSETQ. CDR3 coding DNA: TGCGCCAGCAGCGGGGTACAGGGGCAAAATGGCTACACCTTC. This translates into CASSGVQGQNGYTF.

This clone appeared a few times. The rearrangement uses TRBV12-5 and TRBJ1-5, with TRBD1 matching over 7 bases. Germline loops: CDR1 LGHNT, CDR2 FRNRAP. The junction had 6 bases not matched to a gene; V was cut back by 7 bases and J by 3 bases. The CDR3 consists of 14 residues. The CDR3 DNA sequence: TGTGCTAGTGCCAGGACAGGCGACAATCAGCCCCAGCATTTT. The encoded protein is CASARTGDNQPQHF. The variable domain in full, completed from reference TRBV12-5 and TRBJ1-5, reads DARVTQTPRHKVTEMGQEVTMRCQPILGHNTVFWYRQTMMQGLELLAYFRNRAPLDDSGMPKDRFSAEMPDATLATLKIQPSEPRDSAVYFCASARTGDNQPQHFGDGTRLSIL.

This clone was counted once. CDR3 sequence reads: CASKLNRGQETQYF. The DNA for the CDR3 is TGTGCCAGCAAACTAAACAGGGGGCAAGAGACCCAGTACTTC. V usage is TRBV6-5 and J usage is TRBJ2-5; TRBD1 matches 8 bases. The V gene end was trimmed by 7 bases and the J gene end by 2 bases; junction bases not matched to a gene: 6. Germline CDR1 reads MNHEY; CDR2 reads SVGAGI. The CDR3 runs to 14 residues.

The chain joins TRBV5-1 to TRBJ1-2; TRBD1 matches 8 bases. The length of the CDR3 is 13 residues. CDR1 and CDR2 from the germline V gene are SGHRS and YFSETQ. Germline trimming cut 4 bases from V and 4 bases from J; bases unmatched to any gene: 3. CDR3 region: CASSEDRGYGYTF. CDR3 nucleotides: TGCGCCAGCAGCGAAGACAGGGGCTATGGCTACACCTTC.

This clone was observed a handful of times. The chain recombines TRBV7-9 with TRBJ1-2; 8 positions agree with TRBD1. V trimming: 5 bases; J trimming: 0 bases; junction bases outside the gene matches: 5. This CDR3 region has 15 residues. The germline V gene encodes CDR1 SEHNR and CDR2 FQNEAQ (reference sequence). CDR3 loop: CASSQRRGPNYGYTF. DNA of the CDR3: TGTGCCAGCAGCCAACGCAGGGGGCCTAACTATGGCTACACCTTC.

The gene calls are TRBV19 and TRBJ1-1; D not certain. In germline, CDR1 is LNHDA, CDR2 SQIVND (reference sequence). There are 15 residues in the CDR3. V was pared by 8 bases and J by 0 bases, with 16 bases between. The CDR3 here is CASRTRTGLNTEAFF. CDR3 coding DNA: TGTGCCAGTCGGACTCGGACGGGGTTGAACACTGAAGCTTTCTTT. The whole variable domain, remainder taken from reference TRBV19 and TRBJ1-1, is DGGITQSPKYLFRKEGQNVTLSCEQNLNHDAMYWYRQDPGQGLRLIYYSQIVNDFQKGDIAEGYSVSREKKESFPLTVTSAQKNPTAFYLCASRTRTGLNTEAFFGQGTRLTVV.

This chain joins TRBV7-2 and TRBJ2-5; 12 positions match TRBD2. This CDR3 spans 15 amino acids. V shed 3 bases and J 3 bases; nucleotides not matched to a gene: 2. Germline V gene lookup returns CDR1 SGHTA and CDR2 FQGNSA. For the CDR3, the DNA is TGTGCCAGCAGCTTGGCTAGCGGGGGGGAAGAGACCCAGTACTTC. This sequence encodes CASSLASGGEETQYF.

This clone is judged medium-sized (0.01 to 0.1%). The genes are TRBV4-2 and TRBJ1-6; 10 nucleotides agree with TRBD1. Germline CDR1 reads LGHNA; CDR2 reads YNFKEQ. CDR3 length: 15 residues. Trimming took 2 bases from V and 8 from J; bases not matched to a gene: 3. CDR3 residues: CASSQPGQGDSPLHF. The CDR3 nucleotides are TGTGCCAGCAGCCAACCCGGACAGGGGGATTCACCCCTCCACTTT.

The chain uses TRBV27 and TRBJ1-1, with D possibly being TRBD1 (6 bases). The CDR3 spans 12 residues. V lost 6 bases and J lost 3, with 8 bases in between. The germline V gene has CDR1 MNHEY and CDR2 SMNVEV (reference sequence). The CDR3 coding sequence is TGTGCCAGCAGGGACAGATACACTGAAGCTTTCTTT. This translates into CASRDRYTEAFF.

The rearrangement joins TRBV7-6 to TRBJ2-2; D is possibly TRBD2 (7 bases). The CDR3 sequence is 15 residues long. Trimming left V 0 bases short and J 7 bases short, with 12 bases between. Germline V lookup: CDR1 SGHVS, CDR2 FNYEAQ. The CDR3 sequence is CASSLAGGLVGELFF. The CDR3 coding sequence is TGTGCCAGCAGCTTAGCGGGGGGGCTCGTCGGGGAGCTGTTTTTT. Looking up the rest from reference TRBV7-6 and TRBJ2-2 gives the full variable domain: GAGVSQSPRYKVTKRGQDVALRCDPISGHVSLYWYRQALGQGPEFLTYFNYEAQQDKSGLPNDRFSAERPEGSISTLTIQRTEQRDSAMYRCASSLAGGLVGELFFGEGSRLTVL.

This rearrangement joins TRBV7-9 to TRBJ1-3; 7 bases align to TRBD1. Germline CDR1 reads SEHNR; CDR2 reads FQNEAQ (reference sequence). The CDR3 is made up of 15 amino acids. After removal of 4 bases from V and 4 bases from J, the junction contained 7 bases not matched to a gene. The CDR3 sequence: CASSSTGSGGNTIYF. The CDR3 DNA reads TGTGCCAGCAGCTCGACAGGGTCAGGAGGAAACACCATATATTTT.

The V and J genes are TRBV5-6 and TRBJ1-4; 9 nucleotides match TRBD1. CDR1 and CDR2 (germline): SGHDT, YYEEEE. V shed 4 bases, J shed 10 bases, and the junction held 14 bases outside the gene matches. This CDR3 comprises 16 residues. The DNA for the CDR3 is TGTGCCAGCAGCGCCGACCGGGACAGGGCGTATCGAAAACTGTTTTTT. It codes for CASSADRDRAYRKLFF.

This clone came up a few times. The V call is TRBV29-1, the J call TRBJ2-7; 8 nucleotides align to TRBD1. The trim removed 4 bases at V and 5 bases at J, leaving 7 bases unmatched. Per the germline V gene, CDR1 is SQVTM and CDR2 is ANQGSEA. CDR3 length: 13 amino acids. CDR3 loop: CSVGRTGSNEQYF. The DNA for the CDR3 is TGCAGCGTTGGGAGGACAGGGTCCAACGAGCAGTACTTC.

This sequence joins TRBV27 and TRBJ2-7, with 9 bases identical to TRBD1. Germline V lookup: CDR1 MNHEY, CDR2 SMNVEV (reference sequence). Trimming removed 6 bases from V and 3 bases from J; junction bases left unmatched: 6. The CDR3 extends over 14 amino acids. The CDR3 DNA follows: TGTGCCAGCAGCACGGGACAGGGCTACTACGAGCAGTACTTC. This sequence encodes CASSTGQGYYEQYF.

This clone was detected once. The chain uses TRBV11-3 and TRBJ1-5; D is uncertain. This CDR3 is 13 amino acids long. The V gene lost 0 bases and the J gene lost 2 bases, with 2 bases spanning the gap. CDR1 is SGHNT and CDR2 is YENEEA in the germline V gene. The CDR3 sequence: CASSLDGNQPQHF. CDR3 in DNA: TGTGCCAGCAGCTTAGACGGCAATCAGCCCCAGCATTTT.

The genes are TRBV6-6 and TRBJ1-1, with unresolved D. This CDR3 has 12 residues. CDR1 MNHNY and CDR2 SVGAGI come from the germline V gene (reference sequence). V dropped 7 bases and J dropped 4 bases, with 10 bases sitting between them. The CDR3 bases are TGTGCCAGCATGTCCCCTAGCACTGAAGCTTTCTTT. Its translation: CASMSPSTEAFF.

In DNA, the CDR3 is TGTGCCAGCAGCCAGGTCAAGGGGCCGGGTGACTATGGCTACACCTTC. Its translation is CASSQVKGPGDYGYTF. This sequence joins TRBV11-2 and TRBJ1-2; D may be TRBD1 (5 bases). The germline V gene has CDR1 SGHAT and CDR2 FQNNGV. There are 16 residues in the CDR3. V lost 5 bases and J lost 3, with 19 bases in between.

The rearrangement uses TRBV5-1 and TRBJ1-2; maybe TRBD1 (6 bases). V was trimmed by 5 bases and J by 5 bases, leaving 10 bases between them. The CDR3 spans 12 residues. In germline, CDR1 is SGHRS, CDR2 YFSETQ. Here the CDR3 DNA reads TGCGCCAGCAGATCAGGGGTTTATGGCTACACCTTC. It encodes CASRSGVYGYTF.

The CDR3 sequence is CASRRQITGNTIYF. The CDR3 region has the DNA TGTGCCAGCAGACGACAGATCACTGGAAACACCATATATTTT. The genes are TRBV6-5 and TRBJ1-3, with D possibly TRBD1 on 5 matching bases. The CDR3 length is 14 residues. The V and J ends lost 6 bases and 2 bases respectively, with 11 bases between them. The germline CDR1 and CDR2 sequences are MNHEY and SVGAGI.

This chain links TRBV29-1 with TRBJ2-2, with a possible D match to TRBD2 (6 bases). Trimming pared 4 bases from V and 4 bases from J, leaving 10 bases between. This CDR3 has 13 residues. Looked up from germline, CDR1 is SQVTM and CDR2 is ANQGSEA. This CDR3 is CSVVVGGTGELFF. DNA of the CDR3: TGCAGCGTTGTGGTCGGGGGCACCGGGGAGCTGTTTTTT.

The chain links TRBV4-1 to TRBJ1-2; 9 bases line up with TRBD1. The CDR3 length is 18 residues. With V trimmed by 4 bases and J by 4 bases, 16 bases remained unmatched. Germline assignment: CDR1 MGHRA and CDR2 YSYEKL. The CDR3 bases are TGCGCCAGCAGCCCCCCAGGGGGGACAGGGAAAGTGGGCTATGGCTACACCTTC. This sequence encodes CASSPPGGTGKVGYGYTF.

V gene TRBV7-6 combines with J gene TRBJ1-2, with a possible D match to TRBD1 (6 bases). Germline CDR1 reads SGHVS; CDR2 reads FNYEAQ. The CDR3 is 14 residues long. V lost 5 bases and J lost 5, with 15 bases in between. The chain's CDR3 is CASSKGQTRYGYTF. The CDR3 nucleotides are TGTGCCAGCAGCAAAGGACAGACGCGTTATGGCTACACCTTC.